This is a list of T cell receptor beta chains from one sample in a study of response to subunit inactivated influenza vaccine. TCRdb recomputed calls from the RT-PCR reads with MiXCR, one row per CDR3 protein. The table has 650,000 or so distinct CDR3 sequences, around 15% seen once. The sample was PBMCs from blood, taken roughly 15 days before vaccination. These receptor sequences come from a man over 45 who received an inactivated influenza vaccine. Both conserved end residues are part of each CDR3. D genes are given only for firm matches. Clone size, where shown, is once, few, many, or a class for clones that have expanded.

d_call	j_call	v_call	clone_size	cdr3_aa	cdr3_nt
NA	TRBJ2-1	TRBV29-1	many	CSVLGSSYNEQFF	TGCAGCGTTCTAGGTTCCTCCTACAATGAGCAGTTCTTC
TRBD2	TRBJ2-7	TRBV5-1	NA	CASSWGQGLAGYEQYF	TGCGCCAGCAGCTGGGGACAGGGACTAGCGGGCTACGAGCAGTACTTC
TRBD1	TRBJ2-3	TRBV2	NA	CASSEALDRGGDTQYF	TGTGCCAGCAGTGAAGCTTTGGACAGGGGAGGAGATACGCAGTATTTT
NA	TRBJ2-2	TRBV28	NA	CASSLVGTGKLFF	TGTGCCAGCAGTTTAGTGGGGACCGGGAAGCTGTTTTTT
NA	TRBJ2-1	TRBV6-2/TRBV6-3	few	CASDGGYYNEQFF	TGTGCCAGCGATGGGGGTTACTACAATGAGCAGTTCTTC
NA	TRBJ1-1	TRBV29-1	many	CSVGTGTEAFF	TGCAGCGTCGGAACGGGAACTGAAGCTTTCTTT
NA	TRBJ2-2	TRBV9	few	CASSERAGELFF	TGTGCCAGCAGTGAACGCGCCGGGGAGCTGTTTTTT
TRBD2	TRBJ2-2	TRBV4-2	many	CASSQGLAKSTGELFF	TGTGCCAGCAGCCAGGGACTAGCGAAGTCCACCGGGGAGCTGTTTTTT
TRBD2	TRBJ2-7	TRBV6-1	NA	CASSRPGLAGEQYF	TGTGCCAGCAGTCGCCCGGGACTAGCGGGGGAGCAGTACTTC
TRBD1	TRBJ2-1	TRBV5-1	few	CASSPGQGHNEQFF	TGCGCCAGCAGCCCCGGACAGGGTCACAATGAGCAGTTCTTC
NA	TRBJ2-2	TRBV11-1	NA	CASSFGRIGELFF	TGTGCCAGCAGCTTCGGGCGAATCGGGGAGCTGTTTTTT
TRBD1	TRBJ2-1	TRBV10-3	few	CAISPGTGEEFF	TGTGCCATCAGCCCCGGGACAGGGGAGGAGTTCTTC
NA	TRBJ1-5	TRBV6-5	few	CASSYQATGFNQPQHF	TGTGCCAGCAGTTACCAAGCGACAGGATTCAATCAGCCCCAGCATTTT
NA	TRBJ2-7	TRBV4-3	few	CASSQSAERSYEQYF	TGCGCCAGCAGCCAATCTGCGGAGCGCTCCTACGAGCAGTACTTC
TRBD1	TRBJ2-7	TRBV30	NA	CAWGRRDSDEQYF	TGTGCCTGGGGCCGCCGGGACAGCGACGAGCAGTACTTC
TRBD2	TRBJ2-3	TRBV5-1	few	CASSPLAISGTSRTQYF	TGCGCCAGCAGCCCCCTAGCGATTAGCGGGACCTCAAGGACGCAGTATTTT
NA	TRBJ2-6	TRBV10-3	NA	CAISESMGTTGANVLTF	TGTGCCATCAGTGAGTCGATGGGGACAACTGGGGCCAACGTCCTGACTTTC
NA	TRBJ2-2	TRBV7-7	NA	CAGRLGLNTGELFF	TGTGCTGGCCGATTGGGCCTTAACACCGGGGAGCTGTTTTTT
TRBD1	TRBJ1-6	TRBV13	NA	CASSSRAGTGGNSPLHF	TGTGCCAGCAGCTCCCGCGCCGGGACAGGGGGAAATTCACCCCTCCACTTT
NA	TRBJ2-1	TRBV29-1	many	CSVQGDTYNEQFF	TGCAGCGTTCAAGGGGACACCTACAATGAGCAGTTCTTC
NA	TRBJ2-1	TRBV7-8	NA	CASSWRGDHNEQFF	TGTGCCAGCAGCTGGAGGGGGGACCACAATGAGCAGTTCTTC
NA	TRBJ1-1	TRBV24-1	many	CATKGLNTEAFF	TGTGCAACCAAGGGGCTGAACACTGAAGCTTTCTTT
TRBD1	TRBJ2-5	TRBV4-1	NA	CASSQASGGIKTQYF	TGCGCCAGCAGCCAAGCATCAGGGGGCATAAAGACCCAGTACTTC
NA	TRBJ1-4	TRBV5-1	NA	CASSYGPDEKLFF	TGCGCCAGCAGCTACGGGCCGGATGAAAAACTGTTTTTT
NA	TRBJ1-6	TRBV27	few	CASSLAAGIDSPLHF	TGTGCCAGCAGTTTAGCCGCAGGGATTGATTCACCCCTCCACTTT
TRBD2	TRBJ2-3	TRBV20-1	many	CSARRLAGDTDTQYF	TGCAGTGCTAGAAGGCTAGCGGGTGACACAGATACGCAGTATTTT
TRBD2	TRBJ2-3	TRBV20-1	NA	CSAETSGYYTDTQYF	TGCAGTGCTGAGACTAGCGGGTACTACACAGATACGCAGTATTTT
NA	TRBJ2-6	TRBV7-2	NA	CASSLTLGANVLTF	TGTGCCAGCAGCTTAACTCTAGGGGCCAACGTCCTGACTTTC
NA	TRBJ1-6	TRBV20-1	few	CSADRGQGNNSPLHF	TGCAGTGCTGACCGCGGGCAGGGGAATAATTCACCCCTCCACTTT
TRBD1	TRBJ1-6	TRBV6-4	NA	CASSDLAGGNSPLHF	TGTGCCAGCAGTGACTTAGCAGGGGGTAATTCACCCCTCCACTTT
NA	TRBJ2-3	TRBV11-2	few	CASSLRETLRGDTQYF	TGTGCCAGCAGCTTAAGGGAGACACTCCGGGGAGATACGCAGTATTTT
NA	TRBJ2-1	TRBV28	few	CASSPFERAYNEQFF	TGTGCCAGCAGTCCCTTTGAGCGGGCCTACAATGAGCAGTTCTTC
NA	TRBJ2-7	TRBV28	NA	CASSLPQSYEQYF	TGTGCCAGCAGTTTGCCGCAAAGCTACGAGCAGTACTTC
NA	TRBJ2-1	TRBV20-1	few	CSARLTRAWEQFF	TGCAGTGCTAGATTGACTAGAGCATGGGAGCAGTTCTTC
TRBD1	TRBJ2-2	TRBV6-1	few	CASSGQGAGELFF	TGTGCCAGCAGTGGACAGGGCGCCGGGGAGCTGTTTTTT
NA	TRBJ2-7	TRBV15	few	CATSRERRYEQYF	TGTGCCACCAGCAGAGAGCGGCGTTATGAGCAGTACTTC
TRBD1	TRBJ2-3	TRBV20-1	few	CSAGQGAGTDTQYF	TGCAGTGCGGGACAGGGGGCGGGCACAGATACGCAGTATTTT
TRBD2	TRBJ2-1	TRBV4-3	NA	CASSQEAGFVYNEQFF	TGCGCCAGCAGCCAAGAAGCGGGATTTGTCTACAATGAGCAGTTCTTC
NA	TRBJ2-5	TRBV11-2	few	CASSSRLVETQYF	TGTGCCAGCAGCTCTAGATTGGTGGAGACCCAGTACTTC
NA	TRBJ2-7	TRBV2	NA	CASIGRSSYEQYF	TGTGCCAGCATTGGACGGTCTTCTTACGAGCAGTACTTC